This T cell receptor (beta chain) is from a study of technical replicates of blood from four donors. CDR1 is SGHVS, CDR2 FQNEAQ, per germline. Trimming shortened V by 4 bases and J by 7 bases, and 11 bases separated the two germline ends. This CDR3 contains 12 residues. The protocol was immunoSEQ multiplex PCR, while the TCRdb copy is restricted to in-frame clones and leaves out a portion. The data show 80,000 to 100,000 clones, about 95% seen once. The chain is built from TRBV7-8 and TRBJ2-7; D may be TRBD1 (5 bases). This clonotype was sampled from a human donor in good health. What was sequenced was T cells isolated from PBMCs. DNA for the CDR3: TGTGCCAGCAGCTCGTTAGGGGAAGAGCAGTACTTC. Protein sequence: CASSSLGEEQYF. Full variable domain (remainder filled in from reference TRBV7-8 and TRBJ2-7): GAGVSQSPRYKVAKRGQDVALRCDPISGHVSLFWYQQALGQGPEFLTYFQNEAQLDKSGLPSDRFFAERPEGSVSTLKIQRTQQEDSAVYLCASSSLGEEQYFGPGTRLTVT.